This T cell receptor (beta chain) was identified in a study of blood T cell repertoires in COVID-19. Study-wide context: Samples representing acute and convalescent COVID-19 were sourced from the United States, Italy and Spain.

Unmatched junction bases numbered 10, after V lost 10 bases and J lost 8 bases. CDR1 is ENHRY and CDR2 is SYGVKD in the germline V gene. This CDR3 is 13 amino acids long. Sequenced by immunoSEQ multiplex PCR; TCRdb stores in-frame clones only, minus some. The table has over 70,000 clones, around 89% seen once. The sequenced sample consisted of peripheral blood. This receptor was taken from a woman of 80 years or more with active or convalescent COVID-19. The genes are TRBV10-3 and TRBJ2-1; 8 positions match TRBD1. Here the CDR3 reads CATFGVQGDEQFF. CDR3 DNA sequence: TGTGCCACCTTTGGCGTACAGGGGGATGAGCAGTTCTTC.